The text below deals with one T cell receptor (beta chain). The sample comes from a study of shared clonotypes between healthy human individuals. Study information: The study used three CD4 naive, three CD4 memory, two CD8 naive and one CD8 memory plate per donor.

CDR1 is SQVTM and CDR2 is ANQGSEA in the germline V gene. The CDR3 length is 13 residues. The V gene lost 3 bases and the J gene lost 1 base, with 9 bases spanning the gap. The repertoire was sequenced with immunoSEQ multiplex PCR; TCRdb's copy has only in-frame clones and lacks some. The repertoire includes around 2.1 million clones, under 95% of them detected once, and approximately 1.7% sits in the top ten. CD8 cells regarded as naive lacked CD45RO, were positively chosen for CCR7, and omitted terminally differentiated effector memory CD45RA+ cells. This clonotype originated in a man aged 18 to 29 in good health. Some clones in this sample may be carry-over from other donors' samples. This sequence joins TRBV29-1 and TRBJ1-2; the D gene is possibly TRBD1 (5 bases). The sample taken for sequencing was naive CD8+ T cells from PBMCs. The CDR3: CSVDNDSNYGYTF. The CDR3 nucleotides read TGCAGCGTTGATAACGACAGTAACTATGGCTACACCTTC.